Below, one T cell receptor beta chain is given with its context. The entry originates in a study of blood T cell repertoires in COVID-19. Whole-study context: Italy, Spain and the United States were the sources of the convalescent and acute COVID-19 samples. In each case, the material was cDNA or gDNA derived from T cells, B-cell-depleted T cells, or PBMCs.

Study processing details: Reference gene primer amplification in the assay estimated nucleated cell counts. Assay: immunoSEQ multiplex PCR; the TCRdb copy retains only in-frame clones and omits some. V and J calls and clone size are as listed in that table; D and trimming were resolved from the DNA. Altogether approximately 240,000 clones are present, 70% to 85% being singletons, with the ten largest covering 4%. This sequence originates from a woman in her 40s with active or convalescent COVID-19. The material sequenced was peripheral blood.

The CDR3 sequence is CASSSFPDRMNTEAFF. The DNA for the CDR3 is TGTGCCAGCAGCTCCTTCCCCGACAGAATGAACACTGAAGCTTTCTTT. The V and J genes are TRBV5-6 and TRBJ1-1; D is perhaps TRBD1 (5 bases). The CDR3 length is 16 residues. The V gene lost 3 bases and the J gene lost 0 bases, with 15 bases spanning the gap. In germline, CDR1 is SGHDT, CDR2 YYEEEE.